This T cell receptor (beta chain) originates from a study of glioma-infiltrating T cells. General study results and limits: Gliomas, especially low-grade, showed above-expected tissue-blood divergence; non-neoplastic patients showed below.

In this sample, this clonotype turned up many times. As yet, its antigen is unknown. Germline V CDR1 and CDR2: DFQATT, SNEGSKA (reference sequence). The CDR3 runs 15 residues. V lost 1 base, J lost 6 bases, and 19 bases lay in between. Amplification of TCR alpha and beta CDR3 regions from RNA used iRepertoire nested multiplex PCR. For one-step reverse transcription and amplification, 100-400 ng of tissue mRNA or PBMC total RNA was used. TCRdb processed the multiplex PCR reads anew with MiXCR; each CDR3 protein has one entry. The sample includes around 180,000 distinct CDR3 sequences, roughly two fifths of them seen just once.

The receptor's source is a human donor with low-grade glioma or glioblastoma, undergoing nonglioma brain surgery, or in good health (not recorded which). Sequencing was carried out using glioma tissue, nonneoplastic brain tissue, or PBMCs (not recorded which). The rearrangement uses TRBV20-1 and TRBJ2-7; unclear D gene. In nucleotides, the CDR3 is TGCAGTGCTAGAGGATTATGGGTTAAGGGTGGCGAGCAGTACTTC. Translating it yields CSARGLWVKGGEQYF.